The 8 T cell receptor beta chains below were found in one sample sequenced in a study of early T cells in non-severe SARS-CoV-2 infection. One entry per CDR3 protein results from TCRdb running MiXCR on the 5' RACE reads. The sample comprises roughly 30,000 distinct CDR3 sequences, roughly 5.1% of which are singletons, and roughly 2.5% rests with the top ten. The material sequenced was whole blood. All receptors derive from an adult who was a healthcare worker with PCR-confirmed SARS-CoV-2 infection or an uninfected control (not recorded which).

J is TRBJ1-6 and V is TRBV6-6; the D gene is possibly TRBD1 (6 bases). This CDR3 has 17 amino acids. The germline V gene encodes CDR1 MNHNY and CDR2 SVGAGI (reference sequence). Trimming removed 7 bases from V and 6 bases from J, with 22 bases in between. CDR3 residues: CASTPRGGVKGNSPLHF. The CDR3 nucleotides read TGTGCCAGCACCCCTCGAGGGGGGGTTAAGGGTAATTCACCCCTCCACTTT.

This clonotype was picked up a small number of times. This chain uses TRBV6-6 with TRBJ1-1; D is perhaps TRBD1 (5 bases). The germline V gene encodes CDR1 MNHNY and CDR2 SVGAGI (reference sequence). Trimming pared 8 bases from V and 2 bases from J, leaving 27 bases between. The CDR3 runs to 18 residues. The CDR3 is CASSHPGLAGFANTEAFF. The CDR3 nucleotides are TGTGCCAGCTCCCACCCCGGGTTGGCAGGGTTCGCTAACACTGAAGCTTTCTTT.

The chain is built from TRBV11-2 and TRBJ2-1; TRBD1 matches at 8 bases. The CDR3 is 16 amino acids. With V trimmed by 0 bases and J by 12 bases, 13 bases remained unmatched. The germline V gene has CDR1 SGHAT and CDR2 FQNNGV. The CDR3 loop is CASSLDGGTGIAGQFF. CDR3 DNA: TGTGCCAGCAGCTTAGATGGCGGGACAGGCATAGCCGGGCAGTTCTTC. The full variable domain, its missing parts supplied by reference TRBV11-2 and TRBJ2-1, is EAGVAQSPRYKIIEKRQSVAFWCNPISGHATLYWYQQILGQGPKLLIQFQNNGVVDDSQLPKDRFSAERLKGVDSTLKIQPAKLEDSAVYLCASSLDGGTGIAGQFFGPGTRLTVL.

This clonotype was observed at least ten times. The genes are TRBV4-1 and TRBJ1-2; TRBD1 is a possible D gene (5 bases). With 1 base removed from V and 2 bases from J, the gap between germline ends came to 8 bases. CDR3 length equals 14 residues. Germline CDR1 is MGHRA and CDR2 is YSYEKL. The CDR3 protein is CASSQATANYGYTF. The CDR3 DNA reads TGCGCCAGCAGCCAAGCGACAGCCAACTATGGCTACACCTTC.

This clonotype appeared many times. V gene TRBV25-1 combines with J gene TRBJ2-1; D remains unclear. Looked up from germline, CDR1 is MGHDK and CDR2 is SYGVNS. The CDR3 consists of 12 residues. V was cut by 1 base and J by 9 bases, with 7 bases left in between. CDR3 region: CASSEWMGEQFF. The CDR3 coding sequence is TGTGCCAGCAGTGAATGGATGGGTGAGCAGTTCTTC.

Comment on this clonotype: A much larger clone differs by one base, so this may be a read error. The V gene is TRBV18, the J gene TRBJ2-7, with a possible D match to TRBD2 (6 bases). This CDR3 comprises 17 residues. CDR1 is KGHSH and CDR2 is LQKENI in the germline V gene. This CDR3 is CANSLHLAVRTSYEQYF. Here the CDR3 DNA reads TGTGCCAACTCACTACACTTAGCGGTCCGAACGTCCTACGAGCAGTACTTC.

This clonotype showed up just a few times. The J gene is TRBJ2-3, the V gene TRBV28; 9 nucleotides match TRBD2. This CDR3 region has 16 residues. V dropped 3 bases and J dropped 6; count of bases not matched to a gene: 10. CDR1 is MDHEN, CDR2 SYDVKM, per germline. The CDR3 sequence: CASSFQAGGRLDTQYF. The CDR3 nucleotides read TGTGCCAGCAGTTTTCAGGCGGGGGGGCGGTTGGATACGCAGTATTTT.

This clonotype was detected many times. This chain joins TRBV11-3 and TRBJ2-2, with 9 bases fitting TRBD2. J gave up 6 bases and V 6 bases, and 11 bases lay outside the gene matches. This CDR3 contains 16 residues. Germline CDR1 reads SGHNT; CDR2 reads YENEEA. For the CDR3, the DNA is TGTGCCAGCAGTTCTACCGGGACTAGCAACGCCGGGGAGCTGTTTTTT. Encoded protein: CASSSTGTSNAGELFF.